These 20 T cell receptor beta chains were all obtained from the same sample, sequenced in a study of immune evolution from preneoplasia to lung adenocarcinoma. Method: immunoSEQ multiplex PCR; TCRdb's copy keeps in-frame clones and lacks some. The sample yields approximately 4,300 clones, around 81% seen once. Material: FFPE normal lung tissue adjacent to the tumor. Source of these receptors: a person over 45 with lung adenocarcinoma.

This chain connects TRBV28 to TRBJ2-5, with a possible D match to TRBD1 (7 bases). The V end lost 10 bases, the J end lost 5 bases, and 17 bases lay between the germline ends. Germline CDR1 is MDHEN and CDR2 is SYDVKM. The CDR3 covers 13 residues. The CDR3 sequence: CAISDREEETQYF. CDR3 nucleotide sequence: TGTGCCATCTCAGACAGGGAGGAGGAGACCCAGTACTTC.

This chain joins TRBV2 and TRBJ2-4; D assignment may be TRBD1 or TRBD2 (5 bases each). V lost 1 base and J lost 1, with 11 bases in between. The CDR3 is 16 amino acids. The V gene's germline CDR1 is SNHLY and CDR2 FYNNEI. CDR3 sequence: CASSEEAGTAKNIQYF. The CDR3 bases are TGTGCCAGCAGTGAAGAGGCAGGGACGGCCAAAAACATTCAGTACTTC.

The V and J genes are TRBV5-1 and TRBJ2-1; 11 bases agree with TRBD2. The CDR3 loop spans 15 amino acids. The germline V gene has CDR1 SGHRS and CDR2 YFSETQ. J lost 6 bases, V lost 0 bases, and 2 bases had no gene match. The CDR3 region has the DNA TGCGCCAGCAGCTTGGCTAGCGGGGGGAGCAATGAGCAGTTCTTC. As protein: CASSLASGGSNEQFF.

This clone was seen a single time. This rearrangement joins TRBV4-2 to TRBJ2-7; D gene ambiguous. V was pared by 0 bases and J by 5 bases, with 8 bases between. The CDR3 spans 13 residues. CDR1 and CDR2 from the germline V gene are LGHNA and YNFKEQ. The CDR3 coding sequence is TGTGCCAGCAGCCAAGAGACCTATGACGAGCAGTACTTC. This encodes CASSQETYDEQYF.

CDR3 coding DNA: TGTGCCAGTAGTGCCATGACAGGGAACAAGTACGAGCAGTACTTC. It codes for CASSAMTGNKYEQYF. This sequence joins TRBV19 and TRBJ2-7, with 7 nucleotides matching TRBD1. With V trimmed by 5 bases and J by 4 bases, 11 bases remained unmatched. Germline-derived CDR1 and CDR2 are LNHDA and SQIVND (reference sequence). The CDR3 extends over 15 amino acids.

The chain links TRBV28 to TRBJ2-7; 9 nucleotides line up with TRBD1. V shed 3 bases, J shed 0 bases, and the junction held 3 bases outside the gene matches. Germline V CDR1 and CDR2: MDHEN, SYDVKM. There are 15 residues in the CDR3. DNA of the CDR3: TGTGCCAGCAGTTTGGACAGGGGAGGCTCCTACGAGCAGTACTTC. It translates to CASSLDRGGSYEQYF.

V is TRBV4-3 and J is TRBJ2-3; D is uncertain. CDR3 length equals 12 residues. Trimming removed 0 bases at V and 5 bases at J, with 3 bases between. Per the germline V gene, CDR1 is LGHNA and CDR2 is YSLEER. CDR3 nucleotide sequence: TGCGCCAGCAGCCAAGACGGAGATACGCAGTATTTT. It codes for CASSQDGDTQYF.

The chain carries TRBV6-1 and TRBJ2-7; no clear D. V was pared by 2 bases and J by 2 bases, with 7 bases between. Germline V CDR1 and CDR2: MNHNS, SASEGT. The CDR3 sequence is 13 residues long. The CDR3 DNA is TGTGCCAGCAGTGAAATTCCGACCTACGAGCAGTACTTC. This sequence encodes CASSEIPTYEQYF.

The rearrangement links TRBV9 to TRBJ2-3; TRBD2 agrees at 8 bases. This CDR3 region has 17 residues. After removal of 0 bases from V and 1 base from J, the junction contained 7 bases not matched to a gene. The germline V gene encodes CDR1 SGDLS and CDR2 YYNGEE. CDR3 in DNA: TGTGCCAGCAGCGTAGACTTCAGCGGGGGTCGCACAGATACGCAGTATTTT. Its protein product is CASSVDFSGGRTDTQYF.

For the CDR3, the DNA is TGTGCCAGCAAGGGGGCAGACCGATTGATACAGCCCCAGCATTTT. This encodes CASKGADRLIQPQHF. The V gene is TRBV28, the J gene TRBJ1-5, with 7 bases aligning to TRBD1. The CDR3 is made up of 15 amino acids. With 7 bases clipped from V and 7 bases from J, the junction kept 13 bases outside the gene matches. Per the germline V gene, CDR1 is MDHEN and CDR2 is SYDVKM.

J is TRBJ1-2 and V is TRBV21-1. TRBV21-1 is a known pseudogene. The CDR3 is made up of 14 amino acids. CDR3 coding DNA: TGTGCCAGCAGCAAATTTGGGGGAAACTATGGCTACACCTTC. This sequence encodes CASSKFGGNYGYTF.

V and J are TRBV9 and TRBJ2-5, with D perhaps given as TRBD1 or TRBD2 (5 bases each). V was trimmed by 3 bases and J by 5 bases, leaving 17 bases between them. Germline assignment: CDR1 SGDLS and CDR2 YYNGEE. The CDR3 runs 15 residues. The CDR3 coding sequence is TGTGCCAGCAGCGACGAGGGGCGCTACGGGGAGACCCAGTACTTC. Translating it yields CASSDEGRYGETQYF. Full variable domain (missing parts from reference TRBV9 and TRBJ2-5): DSGVTQTPKHLITATGQRVTLRCSPRSGDLSVYWYQQSLDQGLQFLIQYYNGEERAKGNILERFSAQQFPDLHSELNLSSLELGDSALYFCASSDEGRYGETQYFGPGTRLLVL.

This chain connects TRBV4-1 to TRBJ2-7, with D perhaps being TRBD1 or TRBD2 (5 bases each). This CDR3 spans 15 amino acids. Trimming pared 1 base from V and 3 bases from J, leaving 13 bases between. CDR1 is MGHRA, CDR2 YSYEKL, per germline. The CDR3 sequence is CASSQAKEGIYEQYF. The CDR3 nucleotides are TGCGCCAGCAGCCAAGCGAAAGAGGGGATCTACGAGCAGTACTTC.

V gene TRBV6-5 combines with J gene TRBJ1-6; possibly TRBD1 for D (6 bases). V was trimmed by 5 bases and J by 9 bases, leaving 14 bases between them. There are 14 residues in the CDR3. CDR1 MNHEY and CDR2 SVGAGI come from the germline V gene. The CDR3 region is CASSRTEKRSPLHF. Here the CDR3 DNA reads TGTGCCAGCAGTCGGACAGAGAAACGTTCACCCCTCCACTTT.

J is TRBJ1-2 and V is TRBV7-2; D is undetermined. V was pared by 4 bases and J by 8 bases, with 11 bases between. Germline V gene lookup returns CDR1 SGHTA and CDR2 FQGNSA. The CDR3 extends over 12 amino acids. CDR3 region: CASSSPPGGYTF. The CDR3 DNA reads TGTGCCAGCAGCTCACCCCCAGGCGGCTACACCTTC. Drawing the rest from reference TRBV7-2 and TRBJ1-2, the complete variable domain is GAGVSQSPSNKVTEKGKDVELRCDPISGHTALYWYRQSLGQGLEFLIYFQGNSAPDKSGLPSDRFSAERTGGSVSTLTIQRTQQEDSAVYLCASSSPPGGYTFGSGTRLTVV.

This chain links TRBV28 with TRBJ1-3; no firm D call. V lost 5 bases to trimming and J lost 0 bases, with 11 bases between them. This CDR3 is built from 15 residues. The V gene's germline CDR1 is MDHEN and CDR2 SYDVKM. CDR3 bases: TGTGCCAGCAGTAGATTCCCCAGCTCTGGAAACACCATATATTTT. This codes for CASSRFPSSGNTIYF.

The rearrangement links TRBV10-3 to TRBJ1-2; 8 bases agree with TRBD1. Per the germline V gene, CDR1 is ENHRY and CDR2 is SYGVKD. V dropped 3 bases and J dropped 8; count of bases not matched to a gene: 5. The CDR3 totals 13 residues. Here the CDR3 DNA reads TGTGCCATCAGTGATCAGGGGGCTAGAGGCTACACCTTC. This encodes CAISDQGARGYTF.

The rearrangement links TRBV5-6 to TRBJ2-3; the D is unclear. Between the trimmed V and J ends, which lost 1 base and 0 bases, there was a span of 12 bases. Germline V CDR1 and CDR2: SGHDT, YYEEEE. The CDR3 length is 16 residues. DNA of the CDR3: TGTGCCAGCAGCTTGAATGGAGAGTCTAGCACAGATACGCAGTATTTT. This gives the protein CASSLNGESSTDTQYF.

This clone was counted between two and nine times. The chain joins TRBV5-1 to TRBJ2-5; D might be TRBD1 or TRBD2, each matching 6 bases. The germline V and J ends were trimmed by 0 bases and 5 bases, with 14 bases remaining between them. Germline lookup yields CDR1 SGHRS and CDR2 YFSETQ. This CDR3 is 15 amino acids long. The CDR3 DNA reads TGCGCCAGCAGCTTGGGTCTAGGGGGGTTGGAGACCCAGTACTTC. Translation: CASSLGLGGLETQYF.

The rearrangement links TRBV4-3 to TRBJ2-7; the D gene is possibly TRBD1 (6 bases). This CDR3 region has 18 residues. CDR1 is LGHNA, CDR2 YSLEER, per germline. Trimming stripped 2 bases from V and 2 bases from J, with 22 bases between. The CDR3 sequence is CASSQTTGLTSTPYEQYF. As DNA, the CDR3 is TGCGCCAGCAGCCAAACCACAGGGCTTACCTCAACTCCCTACGAGCAGTACTTC.